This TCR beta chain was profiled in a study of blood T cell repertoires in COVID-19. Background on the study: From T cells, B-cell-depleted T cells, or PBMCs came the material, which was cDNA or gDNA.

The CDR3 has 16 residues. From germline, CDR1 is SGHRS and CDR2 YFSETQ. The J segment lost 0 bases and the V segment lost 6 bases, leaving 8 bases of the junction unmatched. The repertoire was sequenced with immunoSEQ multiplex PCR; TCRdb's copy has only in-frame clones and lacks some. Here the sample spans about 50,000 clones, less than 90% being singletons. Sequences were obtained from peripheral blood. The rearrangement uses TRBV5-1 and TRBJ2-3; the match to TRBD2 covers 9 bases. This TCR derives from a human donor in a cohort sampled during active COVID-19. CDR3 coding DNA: TGCGCCAGCACTCCGGGACTAGCAGCAAGCACAGATACGCAGTATTTT. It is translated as CASTPGLAASTDTQYF.